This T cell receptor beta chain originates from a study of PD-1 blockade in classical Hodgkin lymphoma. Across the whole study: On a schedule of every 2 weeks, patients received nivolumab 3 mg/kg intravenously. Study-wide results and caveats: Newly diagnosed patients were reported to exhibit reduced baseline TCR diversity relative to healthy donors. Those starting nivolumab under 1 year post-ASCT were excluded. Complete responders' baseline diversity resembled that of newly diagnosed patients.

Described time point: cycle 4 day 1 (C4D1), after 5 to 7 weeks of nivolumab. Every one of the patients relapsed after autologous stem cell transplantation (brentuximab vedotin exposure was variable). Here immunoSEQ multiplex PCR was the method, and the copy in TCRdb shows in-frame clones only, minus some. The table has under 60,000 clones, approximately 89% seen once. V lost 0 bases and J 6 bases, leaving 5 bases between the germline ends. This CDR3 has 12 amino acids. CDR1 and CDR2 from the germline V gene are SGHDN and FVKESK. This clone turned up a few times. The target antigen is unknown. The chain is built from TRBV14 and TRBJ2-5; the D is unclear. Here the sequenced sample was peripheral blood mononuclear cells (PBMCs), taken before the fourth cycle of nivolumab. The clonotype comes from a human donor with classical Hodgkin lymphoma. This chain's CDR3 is CASSQDRQTQYF. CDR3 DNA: TGTGCCAGCAGCCAAGATCGGCAGACCCAGTACTTC.